This TCR beta chain came from a study of T cell responses to AZD1222 COVID-19 vaccine. Assay: immunoSEQ multiplex PCR; the TCRdb copy retains only in-frame clones and omits some. This sample has 100,000 to 150,000 clones, with 70% to 85% found just once. Remarks on this clone: Antigen specificity is unknown.

Trimming took off 4 bases at V and 4 bases at J, with 17 bases between the two ends. The germline gives CDR1 LGHNA, CDR2 YSLEER. This CDR3 spans 16 amino acids. Findings and caveats of the study: Researchers took repertoire samples only after the peak T cell response had come. Donors, mostly white British, included more females; clonal diversity was possibly underestimated.

The study pooled second doses at about 4 or about 12 weeks. The chain is built from TRBV4-3 and TRBJ2-1; the D gene is possibly TRBD2 (5 bases). This specimen was peripheral blood, taken 28 days after the second AZD1222 dose. This TCR derives from an adult who received the AZD1222 COVID-19 vaccine. The CDR3 loop is CASSPTLDRGYNEQFF. CDR3 nucleotide sequence: TGCGCCAGCAGCCCCACACTAGACCGGGGTTACAATGAGCAGTTCTTC.